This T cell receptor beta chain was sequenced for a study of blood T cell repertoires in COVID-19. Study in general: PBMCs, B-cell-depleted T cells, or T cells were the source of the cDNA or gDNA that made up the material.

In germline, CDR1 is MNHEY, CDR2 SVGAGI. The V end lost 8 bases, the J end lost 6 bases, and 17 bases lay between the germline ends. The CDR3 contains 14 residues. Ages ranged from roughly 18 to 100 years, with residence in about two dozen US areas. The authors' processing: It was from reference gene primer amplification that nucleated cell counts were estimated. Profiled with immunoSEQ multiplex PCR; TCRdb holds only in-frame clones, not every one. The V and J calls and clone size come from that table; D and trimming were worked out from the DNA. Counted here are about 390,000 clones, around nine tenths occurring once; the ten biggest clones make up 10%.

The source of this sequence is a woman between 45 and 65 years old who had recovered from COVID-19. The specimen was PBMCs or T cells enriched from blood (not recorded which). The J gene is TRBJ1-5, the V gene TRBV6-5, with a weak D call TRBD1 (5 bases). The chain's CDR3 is CASGAFRNRQPQHF. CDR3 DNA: TGTGCCAGCGGGGCTTTCAGGAACCGTCAGCCCCAGCATTTT.